This T cell receptor (beta chain) originates from a study of blood T cell repertoires in COVID-19. Turning to the study itself: Sites in the United States, Italy and Spain provided acute and convalescent COVID-19 samples. Sources were T cells, B-cell-depleted T cells, or PBMCs; the material itself was cDNA or gDNA.

Per the germline V gene, CDR1 is GTSNPN and CDR2 is SVGIG (reference sequence). The CDR3 loop spans 13 amino acids. With regard to this clone: A read error may account for a junction end that differs from germline.

Source study methods: The authors estimated nucleated cell counts from reference gene primer amplification. This table comes from immunoSEQ multiplex PCR, and its TCRdb copy is limited to in-frame clones, with some not included. For V, J and clone size, that table is used; D and trimming come from the DNA. The sample shows roughly 150,000 clones, around 89% of them seen only once. The receptor was derived from a man over 45 who had recovered from COVID-19. The sample taken for sequencing was peripheral blood. This rearrangement joins TRBV30 to TRBJ2-7; D is possibly TRBD1 (6 bases). The CDR3 reads CAGHGQTSNEQYF. The CDR3 DNA is TGTGCCGGCCACGGACAGACCTCCAACGAGCAGTACTTC.